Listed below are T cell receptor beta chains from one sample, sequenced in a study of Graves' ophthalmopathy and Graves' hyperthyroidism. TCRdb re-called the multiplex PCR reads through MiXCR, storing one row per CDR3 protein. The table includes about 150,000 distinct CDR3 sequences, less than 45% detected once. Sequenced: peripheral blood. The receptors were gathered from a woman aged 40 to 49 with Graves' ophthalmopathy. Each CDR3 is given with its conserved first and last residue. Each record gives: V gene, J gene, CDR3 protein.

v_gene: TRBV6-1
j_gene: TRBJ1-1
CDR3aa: CASSEPGQGTEAFF

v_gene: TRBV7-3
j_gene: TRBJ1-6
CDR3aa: CASSLGGPNSPLHF

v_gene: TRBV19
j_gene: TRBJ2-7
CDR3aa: CASSITLNYEQYF

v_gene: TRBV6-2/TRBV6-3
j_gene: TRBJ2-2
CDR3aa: CASRIQGLDTGELFF

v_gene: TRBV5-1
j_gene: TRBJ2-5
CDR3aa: CASSSGTAGAKVGQYF

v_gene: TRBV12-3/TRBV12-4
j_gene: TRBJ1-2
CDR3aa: CASSGDRGNYGYTF

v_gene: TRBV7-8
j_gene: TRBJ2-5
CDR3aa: CASSLFRGETQYF

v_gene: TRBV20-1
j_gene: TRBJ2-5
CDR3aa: CSAVPGGAKTQYF

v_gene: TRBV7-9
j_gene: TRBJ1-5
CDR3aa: CASGDSNSNQPQHF

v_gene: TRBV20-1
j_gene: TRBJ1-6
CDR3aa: CSAPSQSYNSPLHF

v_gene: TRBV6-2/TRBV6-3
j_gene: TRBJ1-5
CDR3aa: CASSPRVTNQPQHF

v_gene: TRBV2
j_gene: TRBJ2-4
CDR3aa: CATLDRRKNIQYF

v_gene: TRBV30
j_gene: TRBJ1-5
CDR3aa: CAWSKTQGYQPQHF

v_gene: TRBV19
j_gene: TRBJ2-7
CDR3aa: CASSGLDSYEQYF

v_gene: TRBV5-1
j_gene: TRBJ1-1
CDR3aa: CASSLLSGTNTEAFF

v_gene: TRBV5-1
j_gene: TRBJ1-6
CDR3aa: CASSVGTDNSPLHF

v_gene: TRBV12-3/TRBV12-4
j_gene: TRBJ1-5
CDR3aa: CASSSGTGGRSNQPQHF

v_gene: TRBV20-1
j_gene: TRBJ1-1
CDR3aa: CSARIVQAAFF

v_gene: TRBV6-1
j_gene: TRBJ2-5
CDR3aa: CASSEHPSGRAKKTQYF

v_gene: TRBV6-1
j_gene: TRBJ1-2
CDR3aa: CASTTGTNYGYTF

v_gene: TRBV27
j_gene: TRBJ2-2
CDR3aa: CASSLFAGQGHTGELFF

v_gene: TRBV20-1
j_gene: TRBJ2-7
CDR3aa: CSARGTSDYEQYF

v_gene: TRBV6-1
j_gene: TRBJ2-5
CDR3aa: CASSEYWQTQETQYF

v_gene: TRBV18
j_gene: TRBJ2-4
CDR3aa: CASSPTRTKNIQYF

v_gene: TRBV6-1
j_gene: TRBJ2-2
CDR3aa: CASRKPGLLDGELFF

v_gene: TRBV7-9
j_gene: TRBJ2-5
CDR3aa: CASSPSGTSQETQYF

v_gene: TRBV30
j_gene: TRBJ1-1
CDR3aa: CAWVTRVLNTEAFF

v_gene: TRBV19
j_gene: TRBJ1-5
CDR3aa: CASGVGSNQPQHF

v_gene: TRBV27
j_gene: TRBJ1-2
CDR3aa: CASSSGTGNGYTF

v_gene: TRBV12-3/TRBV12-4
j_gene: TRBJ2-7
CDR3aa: CASSPSMSYEQYF

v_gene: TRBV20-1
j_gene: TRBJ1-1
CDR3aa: CSASLMNTEAFF

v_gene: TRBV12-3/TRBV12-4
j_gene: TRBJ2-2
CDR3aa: CASSLGRGTNTGELFF

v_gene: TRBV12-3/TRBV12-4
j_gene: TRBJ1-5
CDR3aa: CASSMRTDQPQHF

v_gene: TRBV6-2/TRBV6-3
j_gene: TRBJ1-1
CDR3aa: CASSTPGRDEAFF

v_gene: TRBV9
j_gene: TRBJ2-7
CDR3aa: CASSPRWDSTYEQYF